This entry lists 2 T cell receptor beta chains sequenced from one sample in a study of sequential checkpoint blockade in melanoma. The protocol was immunoSEQ multiplex PCR, while the TCRdb copy is restricted to in-frame clones and leaves out a portion. The data contain roughly 29,000 clones, under 85% of them seen just once; the ten biggest clones take up approximately 16%. Treatment reported: randomized to nivolumab then ipilimumab (arm A) or the reverse (arm B). This specimen consisted of CD8+ T cells sorted from blood (inferred from file names), obtained from a patient given nivolumab and ipilimumab in sequence. The receptors shown here come from a human donor with melanoma.

This chain links TRBV7-9 with TRBJ1-1; possibly TRBD1 for D (5 bases). CDR3 length equals 13 residues. Trimming removed 2 bases from V and 7 bases from J, with 11 bases in between. Germline loops: CDR1 SEHNR, CDR2 FQNEAQ (reference sequence). CDR3 region: CASSLRRGFEAFF. The CDR3 coding sequence is TGTGCCAGCAGCTTAAGGCGGGGGTTTGAAGCTTTCTTT.

The chain uses TRBV5-3 and TRBJ2-2, with 10 nucleotides matching TRBD1. TRBV5-3 is classed as an ORF, of uncertain function. The CDR3 runs to 14 residues. The V gene end was trimmed by 8 bases and the J gene end by 3 bases; junction bases not matched to a gene: 4. The CDR3 bases are TGTGCCAGTATGGACAGGGGGGACACCGGGGAGCTGTTTTTT. This gives the protein CASMDRGDTGELFF.